This T cell receptor beta chain was recovered during a study of PD-L1 blockade in urothelial cancer (dated by TCRdb to about 2017). Study-level background: Every patient began therapy at some point between 2014 and 2015 and was given atezolizumab 1,200 mg intravenously every 3 weeks. About 90% of the 29 patients were identified as males with urothelial cancer of bladder origin, and a prior smoking history was reported by 18 of 29 patients. An ECOG performance status of 0 or 1 was recorded for the patients, and 0 to 3 prior chemotherapy regimens had been received by the patients. Blood samples were analyzed at two time points: 3 weeks after treatment start (second dose) and 6 weeks after treatment start. Blood samples gave median yields of around 150,000 T cells and over 80,000 unique TCRs, along with a median clonality of approximately 0.08. Somatic, immune and clinical correlates of response to PD-L1 blockade with atezolizumab in urothelial cancer were the focus of an exploratory multi-omic analysis. Pretreatment tumor samples, along with matched peripheral blood collected serially before and after atezolizumab treatment, underwent TCR sequencing. Progression-free survival longer than 6 months counted as durable clinical benefit, and TCR features were additionally tested against both progression-free and overall survival. Whole exome sequencing and RNA sequencing of pretreatment tumors were performed alongside TCR sequencing in the same patients. Durable clinical benefit was achieved by nine patients but not by the remaining 20. Pretreatment blood TCR-seq was available for about 27 patients, at least one posttreatment blood collection was obtained for around 25 patients, and tumor TCR-seq was available for around 25 patients.

The research as a whole found: Patients with durable benefit showed greater expansion of tumor-associated TCR clones in peripheral blood 3 weeks after starting treatment (n ≈ 21, p = 0.022). Improved progression-free and overall survival was found to be associated with pretreatment peripheral blood TCR clonality below the median. Small sample size (n of about 29) and many exploratory analyses mean the results are intended to be hypothesis-generating.

Taken from cysteine to phenylalanine, the CDR3 has 14 residues. Only the CDR3 portion is preserved as DNA: 42 bases, with reading frame beginning at the first base. The V and J ends are trimmed by 6 bases and 1 base, leaving 12 bases between them. CDR1 and CDR2, per the germline V gene, are MRHNA and SNTAGT. A cohort of approximately 31 patients with locally advanced or metastatic urothelial carcinoma, treated at Memorial Sloan Kettering on a trial protocol, was included. Peripheral blood mononuclear cells were collected pretreatment and during treatment, with between 1 and 8 total time points per patient. The Qiagen DNeasy Blood extraction kit was used to purify genomic DNA from total PBMCs and from tumor samples. PBMCs were collected pretreatment and during treatment, and were isolated and stored as previously described. Comments on this clone: This receptor's antigen is unknown. Base qualities are not provided; no much larger clone lies one nucleotide away.

Synthetic TCR analog templates were spiked into each PCR to estimate absolute template abundance from read counts. The immunoSEQ assay used bias-controlled V and J gene primers to amplify TCRbeta CDR3 regions from genomic DNA. Sequencing of rearranged TCRbeta segments was performed at approximately 20X coverage. The paper's data handling went like this. Sequencing errors were corrected by clustering, and CDR3s were annotated against IMGT so that V, D and J genes could be assigned. Downstream analyses used only productive TCRbeta rearrangements and left out out-of-frame or stop-codon sequences. To compute clonality, Shannon entropy was normalized by the log of the number of unique productive sequences and then subtracted from one. Clones differing between time points or between blood and tumor were identified using Fisher's exact test with Benjamini-Hochberg correction, with an adjusted p below 0.01 applied as the threshold. TCRdb took over this immuneACCESS table, retaining in-frame rearrangements with V and J assigned. Such tables are incomplete; in checked studies, under half of the missing clones stem from an unresolved V gene, and the remainder is unexplained. V and J calls plus clone size are reproduced from that table; the DNA served to infer D and trimming. The sample contains about 110,000 clones, about 85% of them found a single time. About 2.6% of the sample lies in the top ten.

The input for sequencing was PBMCs, taken around atezolizumab (anti-PD-L1) treatment. The source of this sequence is a man in his forties or fifties with urothelial cancer. Recombination connected TRBV6-4 to TRBJ1-1; the D gene is unclear. The CDR3 in this case is CASSRGGKNTEAFF. The sequenced DNA is TGTGCCAGCAGCCGGGGAGGGAAGAACACTGAAGCTTTCTTT.